The rows below give T cell receptor beta chains drawn from one sample of a study of blood T cell repertoires in COVID-19. The repertoire was sequenced with immunoSEQ multiplex PCR; TCRdb's copy has only in-frame clones and lacks some. Of 150,000 to 200,000 clones listed, less than 90% are singletons. The material sequenced was PBMCs or T cells enriched from blood (not recorded which). These receptor sequences come from a human donor with acute COVID-19. The donor label of this sample is uncertain. The CDR3 runs from the conserved cysteine through the conserved F or W. The D gene is left open where the match is weak. Clone size is shown for a subset of rows, as once, few, many or a class of expanded clone.

clone_size j_call v_call cdr3_length d_call cdr3_nt cdr3_aa
once TRBJ2-1 TRBV2 15 TRBD2 TGTGCCAGCAGCCTCCCGGTAGCGGGGTACAATGAGCAGTTCTTC CASSLPVAGYNEQFF
- TRBJ2-3 TRBV5-6 17 - TGTGCCAGCAGCTTGGAAGAGCCACCCAGCGGCACAGATACGCAGTATTTT CASSLEEPPSGTDTQYF
- TRBJ2-1 TRBV6-1 14 TRBD2 TGTGCCAGCAGTGAACCCAGCGGGGACAATGAGCAGTTCTTC CASSEPSGDNEQFF
once TRBJ2-1 TRBV7-9 16 TRBD1 TGTGCCACCGCGCAACCAAAGAGGACAGGGGACAATGAGCAGTTCTTC CATAQPKRTGDNEQFF
- TRBJ2-7 TRBV6-6 15 - TGTGCCAGCAGTCTCGTCCCAGTCCACTCCTACGAGCAGTACTTC CASSLVPVHSYEQYF
- TRBJ1-6 TRBV5-6 14 - TGTGCCAGCAGCTTGGCAGGCTCTAATTCACCCCTCCACTTT CASSLAGSNSPLHF
- TRBJ2-3 TRBV7-2 15 TRBD2 TGTGCCAGCAGCTACTTACCGACTAGCGCAGATACGCAGTATTTT CASSYLPTSADTQYF
- TRBJ2-7 TRBV7-2 16 - TGTGCCAGCAGCTTAGTTCGGGGAATAGAGTCCTACGAGCAGTACTTC CASSLVRGIESYEQYF
- TRBJ2-5 TRBV7-2 16 - TGTGCCAGCAGCGCCTTTGTTGAGACTCATCAAGAGACCCAGTACTTC CASSAFVETHQETQYF
- TRBJ2-3 TRBV7-8 17 - TGTGCCAGCAGCTTAGGAGCGAGCGGAGGAAGCACAGATACGCAGTATTTT CASSLGASGGSTDTQYF
- TRBJ2-6 TRBV19 16 - TGTGCCAGTAGTGTGGGACAAGGCTCTGGGGCCAACGTCCTGACTTTC CASSVGQGSGANVLTF
- TRBJ2-1 TRBV5-4 17 TRBD1 TGTGCCAGCAGCTTATTTAAGACCGGGACAGGGGGCGATGAGCAGTTCTTC CASSLFKTGTGGDEQFF
- TRBJ1-1 TRBV18 13 TRBD1 TGTGCCAGCCAAACAGGGGAGAACACTGAAGCTTTCTTT CASQTGENTEAFF
- TRBJ1-6 TRBV6-5 14 - TGTGCCAGCATGATCCCTGGGGAGAATTCACCCCTCCACTTT CASMIPGENSPLHF
once TRBJ2-1 TRBV4-1 18 TRBD2 TGCGCCAGCAGCCAACCATTACGACTAGCGGGGCCAGGCAATGAGCAGTTCTTC CASSQPLRLAGPGNEQFF
- TRBJ2-5 TRBV9 14 TRBD1 TGTGCCAGCAGCGCAGAGGGGGCGAGAGAGACCCAGTACTTC CASSAEGARETQYF
- TRBJ1-6 TRBV4-1 17 - TGCGCCAGCAGCCCCTCGGGGGAACGCTCCTATAATTCACCCCTCCACTTT CASSPSGERSYNSPLHF
- TRBJ1-1 TRBV19 14 TRBD1 TGTGCCAGTAGTATAGACCCCGACAGGGCGGAAGCTTTCTTT CASSIDPDRAEAFF
- TRBJ2-7 TRBV13 14 - TGTGCCAGCAGCGCGGGACAGACTATTAACGAGCAGTACTTC CASSAGQTINEQYF
- TRBJ1-2 TRBV5-1 13 - TGCGCCAGCAGCCCAGGGGATGGCTATGGCTACACCTTC CASSPGDGYGYTF
few TRBJ1-2 TRBV5-6 16 - TGTGCCAGCAGCTTGGATATATGGGCAGGGTCGAATGGCTACACCTTC CASSLDIWAGSNGYTF
- TRBJ2-1 TRBV10-3 15 TRBD2 TGTGCCATCAGTGGGCTAAGCGGGGGGGCCCATGAGCAGTTCTTC CAISGLSGGAHEQFF
once TRBJ1-6 TRBV3-1/TRBV3-2 15 TRBD1 TGTGCCAGCAGCCAAGGCAGGGGGGTTGATTCACCCCTCCACTTT CASSQGRGVDSPLHF
- TRBJ1-5 TRBV2 14 TRBD1 TGTGCCAGCAGTCGAACGGGACAGAATCAGCCCCAGCATTTT CASSRTGQNQPQHF
- TRBJ2-6 TRBV5-8 17 - TGTGCCAGCAGCGAACAAACGGGTTCGTCCGGGGCCAACGTCCTGACTTTC CASSEQTGSSGANVLTF
- TRBJ2-7 TRBV9 16 TRBD2 TGTGCCAGCAGCGAGGGACTAGCGGGGGGAACCTACGAGCAGTACTTC CASSEGLAGGTYEQYF
- TRBJ1-1 TRBV5-5 16 - TGTGCCAGCAGCTTGGCCAAGCAATGGGGGGGAACTGAAGCTTTCTTT CASSLAKQWGGTEAFF
- TRBJ1-5 TRBV12-3/TRBV12-4 13 - TGTGCCAGCAGTTTATTGAGGGATCAGCCCCAGCATTTT CASSLLRDQPQHF
- TRBJ2-6 TRBV6-5 14 - TGTGCCAGCAGCAGGGATTCCGGGGCCAACGTCCTGACTTTC CASSRDSGANVLTF
once TRBJ1-2 TRBV10-2 14 TRBD1 TGCGCCAGCAGCCCGGGACAGGGCGGCTATGGCTACACCTTC CASSPGQGGYGYTF
- TRBJ2-7 TRBV6-6 14 - TGTGCCAGCAGTTACTCAGGGGGAACGGGCGAGCAGTACTTC CASSYSGGTGEQYF
- TRBJ2-7 TRBV6-6 14 - TGTGCCAGCAGTTACTCGAAGGCTAGCTACGAGCAGTACTTC CASSYSKASYEQYF
- TRBJ2-3 TRBV5-6 12 - TGTGCCAGCAGTTTCTCAGTAGATACGCAGTATTTT CASSFSVDTQYF
- TRBJ2-3 TRBV3-1/TRBV3-2 15 TRBD2 TGTGCCAGCAGCCCCCTAGCGGGGGGGGGAGATACGCAGTATTTT CASSPLAGGGDTQYF
- TRBJ1-1 TRBV7-9 17 TRBD1 TGTGCCAGCAGCCCACCCTTTAGACAGGGGGCGCGGGAAGGAGCTTTCTTT CASSPPFRQGAREGAFF
- TRBJ1-2 TRBV25-1 15 - TGTGCCAGCAGTGACCCCTGGGGAGGGTCCTATCGCTACACCTTC CASSDPWGGSYRYTF
- TRBJ1-2 TRBV4-3 12 - TGCGCCAGCAGCGTAACAGGGCGCGGCTACACCTTC CASSVTGRGYTF
- TRBJ1-2 TRBV7-9 15 TRBD1 TGTGCCAGCAGCTTAGGGCCACAGGGGGTCGATGGCTACACCTTC CASSLGPQGVDGYTF
few TRBJ1-1 TRBV11-2 16 TRBD1 TGTGCCAGCAGCTTACTTATTTCGACAGGGATGGCTGAAGCTTTCTTT CASSLLISTGMAEAFF